A selection of T cell receptor beta chains follows, all from one sample in a study of cytomegalovirus exposure and HLA in healthy donors. Assay: immunoSEQ multiplex PCR; the TCRdb copy retains only in-frame clones and omits some. The data show 55,000 to 75,000 clones, over 90% seen once. The sequenced material came from PBMCs. Source of these receptors: a man aged 18-30 years in good health and CMV-seropositive. CDR3s include the opening cysteine and the closing phenylalanine or tryptophan. D genes are given only for firm matches. For some rows the clone size is stated as once, few or many, or as a class when expanded; others skip it.

CDR3 | DNA | size | length | J | V | D
CASSLKTDPTYEQYF | TGTGCCAGCAGTTTAAAGACAGACCCCACCTACGAGCAGTACTTC | NA | 15 | TRBJ2-7 | TRBV27 | NA
CASHQDRAVYGYTF | TGTGCCAGCCACCAAGACAGGGCGGTCTATGGCTACACCTTC | NA | 14 | TRBJ1-2 | TRBV18 | TRBD1
CASSSRLDRGTEAFF | TGTGCCAGCAGCTCCCGCCTGGACAGGGGCACTGAAGCTTTCTTT | NA | 15 | TRBJ1-1 | TRBV7-9 | TRBD1
CASSLGGGSLFGYTF | TGTGCCAGCAGCTTAGGAGGGGGCTCCCTTTTTGGCTACACCTTC | NA | 15 | TRBJ1-2 | TRBV7-8 | TRBD1
CASSGDGTGANTEAFF | TGCGCCAGCAGCGGAGACGGGACAGGGGCGAACACTGAAGCTTTCTTT | NA | 16 | TRBJ1-1 | TRBV5-1 | TRBD1
CASRSHPGETQYF | TGTGCCAGCAGATCCCACCCGGGGGAGACCCAGTACTTC | NA | 13 | TRBJ2-5 | TRBV28 | NA
CAWGRQGNQPQHF | TGTGCCTGGGGCCGGCAGGGCAATCAGCCCCAGCATTTT | NA | 13 | TRBJ1-5 | TRBV30 | NA
CASSRDPAGTSGSTGGFF | TGCGCCAGCAGCAGGGACCCCGCCGGGACTAGCGGGAGTACGGGTGGGTTCTTC | NA | 18 | TRBJ2-1 | TRBV5-1 | TRBD2
CAISEISGGNYEQYF | TGTGCCATCAGTGAGATCTCGGGAGGGAACTACGAGCAGTACTTC | few | 15 | TRBJ2-7 | TRBV10-3 | TRBD2
CASSFTSGPPYEQYF | TGTGCCAGCAGCTTTACTAGCGGGCCGCCCTACGAGCAGTACTTC | once | 15 | TRBJ2-7 | TRBV11-2 | TRBD2
CASSPQPPGLAYEQYF | TGTGCCAGCAGCCCCCAACCCCCGGGACTAGCCTACGAGCAGTACTTC | NA | 16 | TRBJ2-7 | TRBV7-9 | TRBD2
CASAGLSYEQYF | TGTGCCAGCGCGGGCCTCTCCTACGAGCAGTACTTC | NA | 12 | TRBJ2-7 | TRBV19 | NA
CASDRASVADTQYF | TGTGCCAGCGACAGGGCCTCGGTTGCAGATACGCAGTATTTT | NA | 14 | TRBJ2-3 | TRBV2 | TRBD1
CASSPLLAGADTQYF | TGTGCCAGCAGTCCACTGTTAGCGGGAGCAGATACGCAGTATTTT | once | 15 | TRBJ2-3 | TRBV6-6 | TRBD2
CASSLAQGQFSGANVLTF | TGTGCCAGCAGCTTAGCGCAGGGACAGTTCTCTGGGGCCAACGTCCTGACTTTC | NA | 18 | TRBJ2-6 | TRBV7-9 | TRBD1
CASKVGTGGNTIYF | TGTGCCAGCAAGGTCGGGACAGGAGGAAACACCATATATTTT | NA | 14 | TRBJ1-3 | TRBV11-2 | TRBD1
CASSTLWDPSGTGDYGYTF | TGTGCCAGTAGTACCCTGTGGGATCCCTCCGGGACAGGGGACTATGGCTACACCTTC | NA | 19 | TRBJ1-2 | TRBV19 | TRBD1
CASSTSGQNTEAFF | TGTGCCAGCAGCACGAGCGGGCAAAACACTGAAGCTTTCTTT | NA | 14 | TRBJ1-1 | TRBV7-9 | NA
CSVLQRFYNEQFF | TGCAGCGTTTTGCAGCGGTTCTACAATGAGCAGTTCTTC | NA | 13 | TRBJ2-1 | TRBV29-1 | NA
CASPPAQDSNQPQHF | TGTGCCAGCCCCCCTGCCCAGGATAGCAATCAGCCCCAGCATTTT | NA | 15 | TRBJ1-5 | TRBV6-4 | NA
CAIQRAGLQETQYF | TGTGCCATCCAGAGAGCGGGGTTACAAGAGACCCAGTACTTC | NA | 14 | TRBJ2-5 | TRBV10-3 | TRBD2
CATSRGVLAGGRGVYNEQFF | TGTGCCACCAGCAGGGGAGTCCTAGCGGGAGGCCGAGGGGTTTACAATGAGCAGTTCTTC | NA | 20 | TRBJ2-1 | TRBV15 | TRBD2
CASRPRQPLTEAFF | TGTGCCAGCAGACCCCGACAGCCCTTAACTGAAGCTTTCTTT | once | 14 | TRBJ1-1 | TRBV27 | NA
CASSTKQPPIYEQYF | TGTGCCAGTAGTACGAAACAACCACCCATTTACGAGCAGTACTTC | NA | 15 | TRBJ2-7 | TRBV19 | NA
CASSSESRDEQYF | TGTGCCAGCAGCTCAGAAAGCAGGGACGAGCAGTACTTC | NA | 13 | TRBJ2-7 | TRBV7-9 | NA
CASSYSGSTDTQYF | TGTGCCAGCAGTTATAGCGGGAGCACAGATACGCAGTATTTT | NA | 14 | TRBJ2-3 | TRBV6-7 | TRBD2
CASSVGGYTGELFF | TGTGCCAGCAGCGTAGGCGGATACACCGGGGAGCTGTTTTTT | NA | 14 | TRBJ2-2 | TRBV9 | NA
CASSFPLAGSYNEQFF | TGTGCCAGCAGCTTTCCCCTAGCGGGGTCCTACAATGAGCAGTTCTTC | NA | 16 | TRBJ2-1 | TRBV11-2 | TRBD2
CASSNAGTPYEQYF | TGTGCCAGCAGTAACGCGGGTACCCCCTACGAGCAGTACTTC | NA | 14 | TRBJ2-7 | TRBV6-6 | NA
CASRRQGANYGYTF | TGTGCCAGCAGAAGACAGGGCGCTAACTATGGCTACACCTTC | NA | 14 | TRBJ1-2 | TRBV27 | TRBD1
CASSIYNEQFF | TGTGCCAGCAGTATATACAATGAGCAGTTCTTC | NA | 11 | TRBJ2-1 | TRBV6-1 | NA